Each of the 6 T cell receptor beta chains below was sequenced from the same sample in a study of T cells in women clearing cervical HPV infection. TCRdb keeps only in-frame clones here, not all; method: immunoSEQ multiplex PCR. The listing contains under 35,000 clones. Sequencing was done on a sample of blood buffy coat. Receptors originate from a woman aged 18 to 69 with a cervical HPV16 infection that either progressed to CIN3+ or cleared (not recorded which).

Turning to this clone: With the read ending 3 residues before the CDR3 end, the germline J gene is used to fill in that end. This chain connects TRBV6-2 or TRBV6-3 to TRBJ2-1; 9 bases agree with TRBD2. Per the germline V gene, CDR1 is MNHEY and CDR2 is SVGEGT. Trimming cost V 5 bases and J 8 bases; bases outside gene matches: 7. The CDR3 is made up of 14 amino acids. Incomplete CDR3 DNA: TGTGCCAGCAGTCCGGCGGCGGGGGGGTATGAG. It specifies CASSPAAGGYE. The whole CDR3 protein reads CASSPAAGGYEQFF.

Comment on this clone: Read coverage stops 3 residues before the CDR3 terminus; the germline J gene supplies the remainder. This chain uses TRBV2 with TRBJ2-3; 7 bases are shared with TRBD2. Per the germline V gene, CDR1 is SNHLY and CDR2 is FYNNEI. CDR3 size: 14 residues. Trimming took 7 bases from V and 0 from J; bases not matched to a gene: 4. The CDR3 is CASKRGSSTDTQYF. The covered CDR3 bases are TGTGCCAGCAAGCGGGGCTCTAGCACAGATACG.

In regard to this clone: The read gets to within 3 residues of the CDR3 end, and the germline J gene fills in the rest. This chain links TRBV13 with TRBJ2-2; the D is unclear. V was pared by 5 bases and J by 4 bases, with 8 bases between. The CDR3 spans 13 residues. Germline V gives CDR1 PRHDT, CDR2 FYEKMQ (reference sequence). The CDR3 protein is CASSPRITGELFF. The CDR3 bases that were read are TGTGCCAGCAGCCCGCGGATCACCGGGGAG.

The CDR3 is CASSFEGQRINEQFF. The CDR3 bases that were read are TGTGCCAGCAGCTTTGAGGGACAAAGGATCAATGAG. This chain links TRBV5-6 with TRBJ2-1, with a tentative D call TRBD1 (6 bases). With the read ending 3 residues before the CDR3 end, the germline J gene is used to fill in that end. V lost 2 bases, J lost 6 bases, and 15 bases lay in between. Germline V gene lookup returns CDR1 SGHDT and CDR2 YYEEEE. The CDR3 runs to 15 residues. Full variable domain (rest looked up from reference TRBV5-6 and TRBJ2-1): DAGVTQSPTHLIKTRGQQVTLRCSPKSGHDTVSWYQQALGQGPQFIFQYYEEEERQRGNFPDRFSGHQFPNYSSELNVNALLLGDSALYLCASSFEGQRINEQFFGPGTRLTVL.

Points on this clone: The read gets to within 3 residues of the CDR3 end, and the germline J gene fills in the rest. This rearrangement joins TRBV4-1 to TRBJ2-7, with 8 bases aligning to TRBD1. Germline V lookup: CDR1 MGHRA, CDR2 YSYEKL. V lost 0 bases to trimming and J lost 6 bases; unmatched junction nucleotides: 7. The CDR3 runs 15 residues. CDR3 DNA (partial): TGCGCCAGCAGCCAAGATGGGACAGGAACTCTCGAG. Translated, it gives CASSQDGTGTLE. The CDR3 in its entirety is CASSQDGTGTLEQYF.

Points on this clone: The CDR3 is cut off 3 residues early in the read; its end comes from the germline J gene. The chain uses TRBV11-1 and TRBJ2-1, with a tentative D call TRBD2 (5 bases). The V gene's germline CDR1 is SGHAT and CDR2 FQDESV (reference sequence). With 1 base removed from V and 6 bases from J, the gap between germline ends came to 13 bases. This CDR3 has 15 residues. Incomplete CDR3 DNA: TGTGCCAGCAGCTTAGATTCTAGCTTTGGCAATGAG. Its protein product is CASSLDSSFGNE. The full CDR3 protein is CASSLDSSFGNEQFF.